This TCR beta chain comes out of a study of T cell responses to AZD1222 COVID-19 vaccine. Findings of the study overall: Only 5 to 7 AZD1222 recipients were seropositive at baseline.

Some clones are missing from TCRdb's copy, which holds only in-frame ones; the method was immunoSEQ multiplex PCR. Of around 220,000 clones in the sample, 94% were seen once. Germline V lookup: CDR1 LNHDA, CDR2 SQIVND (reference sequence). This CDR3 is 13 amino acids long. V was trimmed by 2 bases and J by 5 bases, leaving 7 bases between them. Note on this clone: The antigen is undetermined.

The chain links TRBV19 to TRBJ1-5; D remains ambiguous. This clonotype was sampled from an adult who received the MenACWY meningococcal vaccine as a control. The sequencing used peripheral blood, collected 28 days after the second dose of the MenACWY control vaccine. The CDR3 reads CASSILVDQPQHF. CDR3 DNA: TGTGCCAGTAGTATACTGGTGGATCAGCCCCAGCATTTT.